These T cell receptor beta chains were read from a single sample in a study of early T cells in non-severe SARS-CoV-2 infection. TCRdb processed the 5' RACE reads anew with MiXCR; each CDR3 protein has one entry. The table records about 49,000 distinct CDR3 sequences, more than 5.5% of them present only once. This material consisted of whole blood, taken at baseline. These receptors originate from an adult who was a healthcare worker with PCR-confirmed SARS-CoV-2 infection or an uninfected control (not recorded which). The CDR3 runs from the conserved cysteine through the conserved F or W. Each record gives: J gene, D gene, clone size, V gene, CDR3 DNA, CDR3 protein. A D gene is named only where the DNA matches it firmly. For some rows the clone size is stated as once, few or many, or as a class when expanded; others skip it.

>TRBJ2-1|-|few|TRBV28
TGTGCCAGCAGTTTGGAGGGCAATGAGCAGTTCTTC
CASSLEGNEQFF
>TRBJ2-3|-|many|TRBV3-1
TGTGCCGGGAAGGGCACAGATACGCAGTATTTT
CAGKGTDTQYF
>TRBJ2-5|-|many|TRBV7-2
TGTGCCAGCAGCTCCCGCCGGGAAATACAAGAGACCCAGTACTTC
CASSSRREIQETQYF
>TRBJ1-2|-|many|TRBV12-3/TRBV12-4
TGTGCCAGCAGTTTACCAGGCCCTAACTATGGCTACACCTTC
CASSLPGPNYGYTF
>TRBJ2-6|TRBD1|many|TRBV3-1
TGTGCCAGCAAAGGGACAGGGGGGTCTGGGGCCAACGTCCTGACTTTC
CASKGTGGSGANVLTF
>TRBJ2-7|-|many|TRBV6-2/TRBV6-3
TGTGCCAACGCTAGGGGGGTCGACGCCACCTACGAGCAGTACTTC
CANARGVDATYEQYF
>TRBJ1-1|-|-|TRBV3-1
TGTGCCAGCAGGCTAATCAATGGTGAAGCTTTCTTT
CASRLINGEAFF
>TRBJ2-7|-|many|TRBV12-3/TRBV12-4
TGTGCCAGCAGAGACACCACCGGGACTCCATCCTACGAGCAGTACTTC
CASRDTTGTPSYEQYF
>TRBJ2-7|TRBD1|few|TRBV19
TGTGCCAGTAGTGCCTCGACAGGGGACTACGAGCAGTACTTC
CASSASTGDYEQYF
>TRBJ2-1|TRBD1|many|TRBV12-5
TGTGCTAGTGGTTCCCGGACAGGGGGCTTGTCCTACAATGAGCAGTTCTTC
CASGSRTGGLSYNEQFF
>TRBJ1-2|-|many|TRBV6-5
TGTGCCAGCAATTCAGGGTCGATTGGCTACACCTTC
CASNSGSIGYTF
>TRBJ1-1|-|few|TRBV2
TGTGCCAGCAGTTCCAACAGGGAAACTGAAGCTTTCTTT
CASSSNRETEAFF
>TRBJ2-1|TRBD2|many|TRBV7-9
TGTGCCAGCAGCTGGGGACTAGGAGAGCGGGATGAGCAGTTCTTC
CASSWGLGERDEQFF
>TRBJ2-2|TRBD1|few|TRBV19
TGTGCCAGTAGGCAGGGGGCGAATACCGGGGAGCTGTTTTTT
CASRQGANTGELFF
>TRBJ1-2|TRBD1|many|TRBV20-1
TGCAGTGCTAGAGCCCCACAGGGGGACCACTATGGCTACACCTTC
CSARAPQGDHYGYTF
>TRBJ2-7|-|-|TRBV27
TGTGCCAGCAGTTTAAAGGGGACATCCTACGAGCAGTACTTC
CASSLKGTSYEQYF
>TRBJ2-7|-|many|TRBV4-2
TGTGCCAGCAGCCAAGATTTAACGGCAGGGCACACGTACTCCTACGAGCAGTACTTC
CASSQDLTAGHTYSYEQYF
>TRBJ1-4|TRBD1|few|TRBV14
TGTGCCAGCAGCCTAGGCGGGACAGGGGGCGAAAAACTGTTTTTT
CASSLGGTGGEKLFF